This T cell receptor beta chain came from a study of CD8+ T cells in alopecia areata. Punch biopsies of lesional scalp, plus peripheral blood, were taken from alopecia areata patients. PBMCs provided sorted CD4+ and CD8+ T cells. In germline, CDR1 is SGHRS, CDR2 YFSETQ. V shed 4 bases and J 1 base; nucleotides not matched to a gene: 2. The CDR3 length is 14 residues. RNA was isolated and reverse transcribed to cDNA, the sequencing template. Here immunoSEQ multiplex PCR was the method, and the copy in TCRdb shows in-frame clones only, minus some. The sample consists of over 120,000 clones, 40% to 65% of them appearing once. This clone was seen more than once but under ten times.

V is TRBV5-1 and J is TRBJ1-1; 9 nucleotides line up with TRBD1. The TCR comes from a human donor with alopecia areata. The starting material was CD4+ T cells sorted from blood, obtained at week 0. The CDR3 spells CASSTGQGNTEAFF. The CDR3 nucleotides are TGCGCCAGCAGCACGGGACAGGGGAACACTGAAGCTTTCTTT.